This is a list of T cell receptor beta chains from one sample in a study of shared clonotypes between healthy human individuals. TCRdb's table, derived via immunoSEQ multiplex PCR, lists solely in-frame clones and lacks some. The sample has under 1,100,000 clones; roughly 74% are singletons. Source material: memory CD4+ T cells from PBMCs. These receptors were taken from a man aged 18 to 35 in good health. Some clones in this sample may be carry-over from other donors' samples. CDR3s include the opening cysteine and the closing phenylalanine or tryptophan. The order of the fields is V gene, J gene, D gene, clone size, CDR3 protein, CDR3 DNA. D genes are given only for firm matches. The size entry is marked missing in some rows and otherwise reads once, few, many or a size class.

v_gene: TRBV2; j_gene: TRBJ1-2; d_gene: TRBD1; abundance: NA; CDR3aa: CASTRSPGTAAGYTF; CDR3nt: TGTGCCAGCACCCGTTCGCCGGGGACAGCAGCTGGCTACACCTTC
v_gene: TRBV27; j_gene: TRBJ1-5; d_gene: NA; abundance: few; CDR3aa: CASRGAGSNQPQHF; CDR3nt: TGTGCCAGCAGGGGAGCGGGGTCCAATCAGCCCCAGCATTTT
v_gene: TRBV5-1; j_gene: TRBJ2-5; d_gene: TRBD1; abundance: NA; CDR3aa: CASSLVPGGGEETQYF; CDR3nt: TGCGCCAGCAGCTTGGTACCAGGGGGCGGAGAAGAGACCCAGTACTTC
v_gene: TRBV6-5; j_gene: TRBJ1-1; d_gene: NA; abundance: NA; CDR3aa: CASSYSKREEAFF; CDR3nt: TGTGCCAGCAGTTACTCGAAGAGGGAGGAAGCTTTCTTT
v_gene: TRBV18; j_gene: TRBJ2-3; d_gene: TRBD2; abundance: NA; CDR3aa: CASSPQGTSGTGTDTQYF; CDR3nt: TGTGCCAGCTCACCACAAGGGACTAGCGGGACAGGCACAGATACGCAGTATTTT
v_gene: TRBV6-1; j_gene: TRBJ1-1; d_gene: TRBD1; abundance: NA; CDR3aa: CASRQGGNTEAFF; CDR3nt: TGTGCCAGCAGACAGGGGGGGAACACTGAAGCTTTCTTT
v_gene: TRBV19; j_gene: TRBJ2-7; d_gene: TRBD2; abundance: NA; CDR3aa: CASSSGSRLIYEQYF; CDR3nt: TGTGCCAGTAGTAGCGGGAGCCGTCTAATCTACGAGCAGTACTTC
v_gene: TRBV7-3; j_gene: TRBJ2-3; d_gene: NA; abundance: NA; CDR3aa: CASSPVAGSTDTQYF; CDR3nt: TGTGCCAGCAGCCCTGTGGCGGGGAGCACAGATACGCAGTATTTT
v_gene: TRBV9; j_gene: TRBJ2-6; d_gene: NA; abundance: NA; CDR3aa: CASSAGAGANVLTF; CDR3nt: TGTGCCAGCAGCGCAGGGGCCGGGGCCAACGTCCTGACTTTC
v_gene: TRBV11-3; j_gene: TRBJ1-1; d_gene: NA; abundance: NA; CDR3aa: CASSPGQSEAFF; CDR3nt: TGTGCCAGCAGCCCAGGACAGAGTGAAGCTTTCTTT
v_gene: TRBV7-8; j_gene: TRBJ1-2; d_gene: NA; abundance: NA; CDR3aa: CASSSPANYGYTF; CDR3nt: TGTGCCAGCAGCTCCCCGGCTAACTATGGCTACACCTTC
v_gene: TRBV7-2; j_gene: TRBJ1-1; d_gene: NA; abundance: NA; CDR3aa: CASSFFQGRNTEAFF; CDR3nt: TGTGCCAGCAGCTTCTTTCAGGGGAGGAACACTGAAGCTTTCTTT
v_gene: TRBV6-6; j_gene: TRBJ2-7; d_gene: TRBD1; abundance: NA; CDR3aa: CASSYSGTGSYEQYF; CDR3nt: TGTGCCAGCAGTTACTCTGGGACAGGGAGCTACGAGCAGTACTTC
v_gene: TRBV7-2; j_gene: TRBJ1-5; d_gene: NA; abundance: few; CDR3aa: CASSRIGRGTNQPQHF; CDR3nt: TGTGCCAGCAGCCGGATTGGACGGGGTACCAATCAGCCCCAGCATTTT
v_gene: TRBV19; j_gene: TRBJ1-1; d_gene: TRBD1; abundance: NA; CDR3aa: CASSVTGGGQEAFF; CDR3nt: TGTGCCAGTAGTGTAACAGGGGGCGGTCAAGAAGCTTTCTTT
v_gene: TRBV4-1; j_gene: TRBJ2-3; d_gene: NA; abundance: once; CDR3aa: CASSQEPFTDTQYF; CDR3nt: TGCGCCAGCAGCCAAGAGCCCTTCACAGATACGCAGTATTTT
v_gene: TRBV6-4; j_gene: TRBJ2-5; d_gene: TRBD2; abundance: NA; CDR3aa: CASSGPGLAGGQETQYF; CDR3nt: TGTGCCAGCAGTGGGCCGGGACTAGCGGGAGGGCAAGAGACCCAGTACTTC
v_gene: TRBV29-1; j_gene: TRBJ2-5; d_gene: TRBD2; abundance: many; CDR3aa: CSVLAGPETQYF; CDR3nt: TGCAGCGTACTAGCGGGACCGGAGACCCAGTACTTC
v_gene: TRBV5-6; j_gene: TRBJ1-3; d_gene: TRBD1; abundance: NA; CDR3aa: CASSSARQGFSGNTIYF; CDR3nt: TGTGCCAGCAGCTCGGCCCGACAGGGGTTCTCTGGAAACACCATATATTTT
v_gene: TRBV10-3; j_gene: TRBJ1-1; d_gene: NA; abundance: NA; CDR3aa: CAISDARGRGDHTEAFF; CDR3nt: TGTGCCATCAGTGATGCTCGGGGACGTGGAGATCACACTGAAGCTTTCTTT
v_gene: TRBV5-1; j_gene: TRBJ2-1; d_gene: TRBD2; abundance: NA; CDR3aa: CASSKTSGMEGEQFF; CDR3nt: TGCGCCAGCAGCAAGACTAGCGGGATGGAGGGTGAGCAGTTCTTC
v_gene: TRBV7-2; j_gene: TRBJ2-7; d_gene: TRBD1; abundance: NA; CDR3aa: CASSRQGADEQYF; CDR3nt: TGTGCCAGCAGCAGACAGGGGGCGGACGAGCAGTACTTC
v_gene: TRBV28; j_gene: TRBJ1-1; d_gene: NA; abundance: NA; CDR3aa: CASRGPNTEAFF; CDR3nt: TGTGCCAGCAGGGGCCCGAACACTGAAGCTTTCTTT